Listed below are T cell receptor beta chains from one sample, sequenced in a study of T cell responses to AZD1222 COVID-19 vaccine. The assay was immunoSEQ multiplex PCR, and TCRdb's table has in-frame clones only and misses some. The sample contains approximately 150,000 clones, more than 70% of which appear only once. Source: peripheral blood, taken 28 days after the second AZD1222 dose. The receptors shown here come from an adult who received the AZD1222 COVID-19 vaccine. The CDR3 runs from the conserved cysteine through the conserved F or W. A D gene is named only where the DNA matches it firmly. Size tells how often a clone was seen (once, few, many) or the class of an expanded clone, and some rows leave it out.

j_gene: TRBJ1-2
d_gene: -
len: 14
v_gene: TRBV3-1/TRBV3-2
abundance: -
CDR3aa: CASSPRGSQEGYTF
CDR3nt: TGTGCCAGCAGCCCCCGGGGGAGTCAGGAGGGCTACACCTTC

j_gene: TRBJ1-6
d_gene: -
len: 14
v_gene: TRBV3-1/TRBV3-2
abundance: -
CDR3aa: CASSPTARDSPLHF
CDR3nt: TGTGCCAGCAGCCCCACGGCCCGGGATTCACCCCTCCACTTT

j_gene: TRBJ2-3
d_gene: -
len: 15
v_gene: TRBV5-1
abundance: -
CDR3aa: CASTSLENWGDTQYF
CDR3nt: TGCGCCAGCACCTCACTAGAGAATTGGGGAGATACGCAGTATTTT

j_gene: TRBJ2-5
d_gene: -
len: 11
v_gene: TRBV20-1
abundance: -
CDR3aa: CSASWGETQYF
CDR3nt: TGCAGTGCTAGTTGGGGGGAGACCCAGTACTTC

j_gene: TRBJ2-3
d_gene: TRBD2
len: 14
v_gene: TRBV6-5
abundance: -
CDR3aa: CASRKAGGTDTQYF
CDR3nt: TGTGCCAGCAGAAAGGCGGGGGGCACAGATACGCAGTATTTT

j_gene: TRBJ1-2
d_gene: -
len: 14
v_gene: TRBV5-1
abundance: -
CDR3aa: CASSPLASTNGYTF
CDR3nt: TGCGCCAGCAGCCCATTGGCCAGCACCAATGGCTACACCTTC

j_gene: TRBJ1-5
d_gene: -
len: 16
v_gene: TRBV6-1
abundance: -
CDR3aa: CASSEPQFQGWQPQHF
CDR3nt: TGTGCCAGCAGTGAACCTCAATTCCAGGGGTGGCAGCCCCAGCATTTT

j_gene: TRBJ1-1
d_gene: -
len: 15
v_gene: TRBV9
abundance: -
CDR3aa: CASSLGPEGSTEAFF
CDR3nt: TGTGCCAGCAGCCTCGGACCCGAAGGAAGCACTGAAGCTTTCTTT

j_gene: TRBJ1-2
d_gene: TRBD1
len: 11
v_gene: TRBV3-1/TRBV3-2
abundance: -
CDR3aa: CASSRQGGYTF
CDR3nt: TGTGCCAGCAGCCGACAGGGCGGCTACACCTTC

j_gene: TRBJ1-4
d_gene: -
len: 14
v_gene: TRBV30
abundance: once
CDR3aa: CAWNPTGSNEKLFF
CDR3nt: TGTGCCTGGAACCCGACAGGAAGTAATGAAAAACTGTTTTTT

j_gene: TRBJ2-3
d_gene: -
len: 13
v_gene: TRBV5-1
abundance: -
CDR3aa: CASSLLSADTQYF
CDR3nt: TGCGCCAGCAGCCTCCTAAGCGCAGATACGCAGTATTTT

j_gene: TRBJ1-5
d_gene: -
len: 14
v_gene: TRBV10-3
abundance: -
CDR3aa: CAISGGDSNQPQHF
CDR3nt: TGTGCCATCAGTGGAGGGGATAGCAATCAGCCCCAGCATTTT

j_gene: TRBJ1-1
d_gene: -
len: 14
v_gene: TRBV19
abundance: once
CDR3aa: CASNHYGPLSEAFF
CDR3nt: TGTGCCAGTAATCATTACGGGCCCTTATCTGAAGCTTTCTTT

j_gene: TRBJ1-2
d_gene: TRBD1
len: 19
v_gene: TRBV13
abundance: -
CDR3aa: CASSWSVEQGSTPNYGYTF
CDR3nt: TGTGCCAGCAGCTGGAGCGTTGAACAGGGGTCCACTCCTAACTATGGCTACACCTTC

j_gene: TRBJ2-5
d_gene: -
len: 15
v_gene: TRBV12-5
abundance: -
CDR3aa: CASGSSTGKWGTQYF
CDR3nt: TGTGCTAGTGGTTCTTCTACAGGGAAGTGGGGGACCCAGTACTTC

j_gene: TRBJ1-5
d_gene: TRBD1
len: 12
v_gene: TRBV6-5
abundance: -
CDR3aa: CASMDRGGPQHF
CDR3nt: TGTGCCAGCATGGACAGGGGTGGACCCCAGCATTTT

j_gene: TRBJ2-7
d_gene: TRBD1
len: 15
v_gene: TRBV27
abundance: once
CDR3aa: CASSSQGQISYEQYF
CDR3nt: TGTGCCAGCAGTTCCCAGGGACAGATCTCCTACGAGCAGTACTTC

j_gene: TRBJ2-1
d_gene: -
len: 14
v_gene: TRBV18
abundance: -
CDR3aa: CASSPTGSDNEQFF
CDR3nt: TGTGCCAGCTCACCGACCGGGAGCGACAATGAGCAGTTCTTC

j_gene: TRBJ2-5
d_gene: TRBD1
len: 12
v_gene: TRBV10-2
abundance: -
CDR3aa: CASSGDRGREYF
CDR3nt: TGCGCCAGCAGTGGGGACAGGGGGCGGGAGTACTTC

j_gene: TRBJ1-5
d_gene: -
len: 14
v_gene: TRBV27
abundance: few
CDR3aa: CASSLSASRQPQHF
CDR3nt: TGTGCCAGCAGCCTCTCGGCATCAAGGCAGCCCCAGCATTTT

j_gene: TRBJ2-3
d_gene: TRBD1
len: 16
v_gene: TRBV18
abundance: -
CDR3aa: CASSPGRGLRTDTQYF
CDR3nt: TGTGCCAGCTCACCGGGAAGGGGGCTCCGCACAGATACGCAGTATTTT

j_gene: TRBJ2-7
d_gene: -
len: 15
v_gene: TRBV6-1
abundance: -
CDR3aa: CASSERQGSSYEQYF
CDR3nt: TGTGCCAGCAGTGAAAGGCAGGGGAGCTCCTACGAGCAGTACTTC

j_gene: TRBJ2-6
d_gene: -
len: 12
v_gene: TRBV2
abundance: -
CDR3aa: CASGQGANVLTF
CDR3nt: TGTGCCAGCGGTCAGGGCGCCAACGTCCTGACTTTC

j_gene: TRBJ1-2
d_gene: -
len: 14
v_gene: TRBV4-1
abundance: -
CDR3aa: CASSQVGRDYGYTF
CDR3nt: TGCGCCAGCAGCCAAGTGGGCAGGGACTATGGCTACACCTTC

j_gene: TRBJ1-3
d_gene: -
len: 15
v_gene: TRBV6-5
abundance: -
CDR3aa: CASTPSPGQGNTIYF
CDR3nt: TGTGCCAGCACTCCGTCTCCGGGACAAGGAAACACCATATATTTT

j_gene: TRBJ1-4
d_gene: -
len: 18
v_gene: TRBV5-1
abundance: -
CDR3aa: CASSSRPGGLESYEKLFF
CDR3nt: TGCGCCAGCAGCTCAAGGCCGGGTGGGCTGGAGAGTTATGAAAAACTGTTTTTT

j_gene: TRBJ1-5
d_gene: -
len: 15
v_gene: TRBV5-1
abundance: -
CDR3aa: CASSRGEYSNQPQHF
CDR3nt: TGCGCCAGCAGCCGCGGGGAATATAGCAATCAGCCCCAGCATTTT

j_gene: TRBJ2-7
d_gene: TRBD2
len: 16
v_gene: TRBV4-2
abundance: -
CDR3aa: CASSQARTGGSYEQYF
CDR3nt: TGTGCCAGCAGCCAAGCGCGGACGGGGGGCTCCTACGAGCAGTACTTC

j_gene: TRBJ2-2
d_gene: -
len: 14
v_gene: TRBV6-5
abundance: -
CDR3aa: CATPRPVGTGELFF
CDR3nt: TGCGCCACCCCCCGCCCAGTTGGCACCGGGGAGCTGTTTTTT

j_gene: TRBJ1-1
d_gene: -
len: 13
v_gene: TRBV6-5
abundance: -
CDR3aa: CASSYGADTEAFF
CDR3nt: TGTGCCAGCAGTTACGGGGCGGACACTGAAGCTTTCTTT

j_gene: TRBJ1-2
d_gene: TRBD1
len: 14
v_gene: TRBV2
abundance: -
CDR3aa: CASRFDRGNYGYTF
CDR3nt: TGTGCCAGCAGATTCGACAGGGGCAACTATGGCTACACCTTC

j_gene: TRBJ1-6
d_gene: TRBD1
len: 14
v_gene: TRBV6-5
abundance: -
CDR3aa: CASSIDRGQSPLHF
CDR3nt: TGTGCCAGCAGCATCGACAGGGGGCAATCACCCCTCCACTTT

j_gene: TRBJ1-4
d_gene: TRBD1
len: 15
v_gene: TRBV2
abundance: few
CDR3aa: CASSGGQGNNEKLFF
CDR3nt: TGTGCCAGCAGTGGGGGACAGGGAAATAATGAAAAACTGTTTTTT

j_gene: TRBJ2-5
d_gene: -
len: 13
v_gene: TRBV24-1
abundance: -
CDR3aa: CATSSEQGETQYF
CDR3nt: TGTGCCACCAGTTCCGAACAGGGAGAGACCCAGTACTTC

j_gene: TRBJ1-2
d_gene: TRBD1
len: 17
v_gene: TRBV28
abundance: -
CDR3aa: CASSSSGTVFPYYGYTF
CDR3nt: TGTGCCAGCAGTTCATCCGGGACAGTCTTCCCTTACTATGGCTACACCTTC

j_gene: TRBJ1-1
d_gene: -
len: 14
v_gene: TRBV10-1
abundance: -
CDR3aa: CASSGAGGNTEAFF
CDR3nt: TGCGCCAGCAGTGGGGCGGGAGGGAACACTGAAGCTTTCTTT

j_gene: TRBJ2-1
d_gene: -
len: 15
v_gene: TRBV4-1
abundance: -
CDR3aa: CASSPLTAGDHEQFF
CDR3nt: TGCGCCAGCAGCCCCTTGACTGCCGGTGACCATGAGCAGTTCTTC

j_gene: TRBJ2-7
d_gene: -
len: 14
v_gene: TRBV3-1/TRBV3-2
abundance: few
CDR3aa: CASSLGLQSYEQYF
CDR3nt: TGTGCCAGCAGCCTTGGTCTTCAGTCCTACGAGCAGTACTTC

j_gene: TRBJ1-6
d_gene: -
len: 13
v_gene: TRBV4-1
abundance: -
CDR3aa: CASSQVEGSPLHF
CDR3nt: TGCGCCAGCAGCCAAGTTGAGGGTTCACCCCTCCACTTT

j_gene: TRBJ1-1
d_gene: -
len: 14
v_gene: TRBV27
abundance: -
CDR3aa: CASSYSRVNTEAFF
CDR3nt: TGTGCCAGCAGTTATTCTCGGGTGAACACTGAAGCTTTCTTT

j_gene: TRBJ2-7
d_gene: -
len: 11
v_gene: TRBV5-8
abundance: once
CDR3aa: CASTRGREQYF
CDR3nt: TGTGCCAGCACCCGGGGCAGAGAGCAGTACTTC

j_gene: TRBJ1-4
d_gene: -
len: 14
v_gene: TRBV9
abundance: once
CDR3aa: CASSVGQRNEKLFF
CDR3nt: TGTGCCAGCAGCGTTGGACAGAGGAATGAAAAACTGTTTTTT

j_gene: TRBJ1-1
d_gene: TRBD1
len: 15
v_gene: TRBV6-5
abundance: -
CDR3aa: CASRVDRGGNTEAFF
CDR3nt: TGTGCCAGCAGGGTCGACAGGGGTGGGAACACTGAAGCTTTCTTT

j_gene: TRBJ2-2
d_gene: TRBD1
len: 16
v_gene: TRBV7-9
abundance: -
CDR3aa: CASSLERQGVGGELFF
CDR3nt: TGTGCCAGCAGCTTAGAGAGACAGGGGGTCGGCGGGGAGCTGTTTTTT

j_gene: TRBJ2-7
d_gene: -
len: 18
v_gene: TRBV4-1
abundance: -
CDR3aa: CASSQVRLSAGRSYEQYF
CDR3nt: TGCGCCAGCAGCCAAGTGCGCTTGTCGGCAGGGCGGTCCTACGAGCAGTACTTC

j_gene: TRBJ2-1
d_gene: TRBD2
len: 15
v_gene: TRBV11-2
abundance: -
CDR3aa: CASSSLAVSYNEQFF
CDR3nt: TGTGCCAGCAGTTCGCTAGCGGTCTCCTACAATGAGCAGTTCTTC

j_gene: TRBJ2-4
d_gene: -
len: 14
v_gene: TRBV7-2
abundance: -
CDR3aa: CASSPQRSGNIQYF
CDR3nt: TGTGCCAGCAGCCCCCAGAGGAGTGGGAACATTCAGTACTTC